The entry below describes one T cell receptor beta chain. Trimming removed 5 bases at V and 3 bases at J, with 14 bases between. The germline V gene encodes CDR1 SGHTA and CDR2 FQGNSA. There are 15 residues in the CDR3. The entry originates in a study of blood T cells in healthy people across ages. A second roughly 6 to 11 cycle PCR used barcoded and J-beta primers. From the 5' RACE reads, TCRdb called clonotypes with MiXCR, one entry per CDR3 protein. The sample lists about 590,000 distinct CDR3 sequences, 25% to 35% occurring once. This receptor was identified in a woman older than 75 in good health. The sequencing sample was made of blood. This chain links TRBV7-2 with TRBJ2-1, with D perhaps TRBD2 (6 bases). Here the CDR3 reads CASSRGRGIYNEQFF. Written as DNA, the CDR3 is TGTGCCAGCAGCCGTGGACGGGGGATCTACAATGAGCAGTTCTTC.